This TCR beta chain was documented in a study of siplizumab effects on memory and regulatory T cells. The CDR3 runs 13 residues. In germline, CDR1 is MNHNS, CDR2 SASEGT. Deletions cut 4 bases from V and 4 bases from J, with 10 bases between. Assays captured roughly 110,000 TCR templates per sample. Libraries were prepared by immunoSEQ multiplex PCR; TCRdb keeps only in-frame clonotypes and omits some of them. The data contain about 110,000 clones, under 95% of them singletons. The sequenced material came from CD4+ T cells sorted from blood. The rearrangement links TRBV6-1 to TRBJ1-1; D gene uncertain. The TCR originated in a human donor in good health. The CDR3 is CASSVVESTEAFF. The CDR3 DNA follows: TGTGCCAGCAGTGTGGTTGAAAGCACTGAAGCTTTCTTT.